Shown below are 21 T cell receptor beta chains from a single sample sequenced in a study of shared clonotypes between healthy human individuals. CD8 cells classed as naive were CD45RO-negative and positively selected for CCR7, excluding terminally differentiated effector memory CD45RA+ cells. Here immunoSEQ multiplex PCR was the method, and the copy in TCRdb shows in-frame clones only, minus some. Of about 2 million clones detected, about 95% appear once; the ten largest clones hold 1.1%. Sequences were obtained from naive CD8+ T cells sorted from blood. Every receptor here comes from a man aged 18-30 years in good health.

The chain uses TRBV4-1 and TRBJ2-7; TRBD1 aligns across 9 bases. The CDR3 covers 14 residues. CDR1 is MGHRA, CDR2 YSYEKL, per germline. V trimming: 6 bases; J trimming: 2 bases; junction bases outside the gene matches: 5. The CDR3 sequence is CASRYRQGAYEQYF. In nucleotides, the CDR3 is TGCGCCAGCAGATACAGACAGGGGGCCTACGAGCAGTACTTC.

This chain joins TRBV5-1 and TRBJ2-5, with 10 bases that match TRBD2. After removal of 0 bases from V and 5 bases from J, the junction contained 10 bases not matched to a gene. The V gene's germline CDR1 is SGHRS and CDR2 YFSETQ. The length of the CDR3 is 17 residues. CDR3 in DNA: TGCGCCAGCAGCTTGGACGGACTAGCGGCTATCCTTGAGACCCAGTACTTC. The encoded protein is CASSLDGLAAILETQYF.

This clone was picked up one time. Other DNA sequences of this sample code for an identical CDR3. CDR3 in DNA: TGCAGCGTTGGGTCGAATGAGCAGTTCTTC. Translating gives CSVGSNEQFF. The J gene is TRBJ2-1, the V gene TRBV29-1; D not resolved. The germline V gene encodes CDR1 SQVTM and CDR2 ANQGSEA. The CDR3 consists of 10 residues. V shed 4 bases and J shed 7 bases, with 5 bases lying between them.

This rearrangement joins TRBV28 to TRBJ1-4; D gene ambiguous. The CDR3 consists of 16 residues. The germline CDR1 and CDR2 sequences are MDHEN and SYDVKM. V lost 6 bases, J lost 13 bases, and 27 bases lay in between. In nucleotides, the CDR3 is TGTGCCAGCAGCCCCCACTCTCCCCCGTTGATGAACGGACTGTTTTTT. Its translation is CASSPHSPPLMNGLFF.

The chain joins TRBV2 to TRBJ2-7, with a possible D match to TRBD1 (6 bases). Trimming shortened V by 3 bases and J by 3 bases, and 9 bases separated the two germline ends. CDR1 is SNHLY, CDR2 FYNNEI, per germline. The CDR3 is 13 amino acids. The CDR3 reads CASSDGDNYEQYF. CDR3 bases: TGTGCCAGCAGTGATGGGGACAACTACGAGCAGTACTTC.

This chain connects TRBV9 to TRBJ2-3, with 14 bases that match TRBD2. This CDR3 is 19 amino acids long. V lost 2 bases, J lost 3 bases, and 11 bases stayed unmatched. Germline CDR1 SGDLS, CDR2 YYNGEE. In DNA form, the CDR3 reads TGTGCCAGCAGCGTCCTTTCCCGACTAGCGGGGGGGCCTACAGATACGCAGTATTTT. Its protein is CASSVLSRLAGGPTDTQYF.

Here the CDR3 DNA reads TGTGCCAGCAGCTTAGACCCCCCAGGGGGCTACACCTTC. Translated, it gives CASSLDPPGGYTF. The rearrangement links TRBV7-2 to TRBJ1-2; a possible D gene is TRBD1 (5 bases). This CDR3 is 13 amino acids long. The ends were cut back, 1 base at V and 8 bases at J, with 11 bases in the middle. Germline values: CDR1 SGHTA, CDR2 FQGNSA.

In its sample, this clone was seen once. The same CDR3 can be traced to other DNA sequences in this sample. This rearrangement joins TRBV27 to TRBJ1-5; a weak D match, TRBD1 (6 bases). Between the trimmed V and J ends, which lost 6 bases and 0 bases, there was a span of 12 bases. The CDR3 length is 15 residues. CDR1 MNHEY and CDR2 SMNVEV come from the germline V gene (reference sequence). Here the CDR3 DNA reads TGTGCCAGCAGCCTAGGACAGCTTAGCAATCAGCCCCAGCATTTT. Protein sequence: CASSLGQLSNQPQHF.

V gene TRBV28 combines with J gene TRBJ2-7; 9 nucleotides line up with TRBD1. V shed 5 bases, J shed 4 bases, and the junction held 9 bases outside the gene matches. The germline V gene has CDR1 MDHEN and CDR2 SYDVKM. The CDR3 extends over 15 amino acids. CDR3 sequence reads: CASSPRTGDPYEQYF. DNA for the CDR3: TGTGCCAGCAGTCCTCGGACAGGGGATCCGTACGAGCAGTACTTC.

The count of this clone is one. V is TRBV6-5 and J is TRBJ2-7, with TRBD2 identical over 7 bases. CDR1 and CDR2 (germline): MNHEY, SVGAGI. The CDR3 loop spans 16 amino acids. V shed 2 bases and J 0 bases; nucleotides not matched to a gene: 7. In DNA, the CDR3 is TGTGCCAGCAGTTACACCCCGGGACTATACTCCTACGAGCAGTACTTC. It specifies CASSYTPGLYSYEQYF.

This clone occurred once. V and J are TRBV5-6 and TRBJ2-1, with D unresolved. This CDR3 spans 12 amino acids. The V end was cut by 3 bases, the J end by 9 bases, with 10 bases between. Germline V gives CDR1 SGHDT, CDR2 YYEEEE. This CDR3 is CASSSGWGEQFF. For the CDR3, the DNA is TGTGCCAGCAGCTCAGGTTGGGGTGAGCAGTTCTTC. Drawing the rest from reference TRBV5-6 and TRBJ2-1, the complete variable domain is DAGVTQSPTHLIKTRGQQVTLRCSPKSGHDTVSWYQQALGQGPQFIFQYYEEEERQRGNFPDRFSGHQFPNYSSELNVNALLLGDSALYLCASSSGWGEQFFGPGTRLTVL.

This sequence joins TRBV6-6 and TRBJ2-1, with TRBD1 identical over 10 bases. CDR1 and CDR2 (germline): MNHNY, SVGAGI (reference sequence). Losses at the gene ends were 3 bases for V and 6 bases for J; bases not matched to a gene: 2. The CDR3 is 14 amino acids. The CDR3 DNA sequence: TGTGCCAGCAGTTATGGGACAGGGGCCAATGAGCAGTTCTTC. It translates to CASSYGTGANEQFF.

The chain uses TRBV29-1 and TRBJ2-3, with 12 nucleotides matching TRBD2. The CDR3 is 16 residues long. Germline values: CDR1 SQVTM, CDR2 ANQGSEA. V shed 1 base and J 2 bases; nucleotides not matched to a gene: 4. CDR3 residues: CSVEATSGGTTDTQYF. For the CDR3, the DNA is TGCAGCGTTGAAGCGACTAGCGGGGGTACCACAGATACGCAGTATTTT.

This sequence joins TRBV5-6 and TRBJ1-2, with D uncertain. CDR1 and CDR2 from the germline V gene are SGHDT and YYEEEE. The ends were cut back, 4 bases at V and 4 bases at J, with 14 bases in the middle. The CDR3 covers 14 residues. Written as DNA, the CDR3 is TGTGCCAGCAGCCTTCTGGACGGAAGCTATGGCTACACCTTC. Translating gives CASSLLDGSYGYTF.

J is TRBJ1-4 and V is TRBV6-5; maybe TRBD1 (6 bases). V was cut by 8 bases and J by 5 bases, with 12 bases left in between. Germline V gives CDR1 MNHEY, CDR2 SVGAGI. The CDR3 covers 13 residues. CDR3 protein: CASRQAGNEKLFF. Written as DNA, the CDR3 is TGTGCCAGCCGACAGGCAGGGAATGAAAAACTGTTTTTT.

CDR3 region: CASSPDTQSTDTQYF. CDR3 nucleotides: TGTGCCAGCAGCCCGGACACACAGAGCACAGATACGCAGTATTTT. The chain carries TRBV5-6 and TRBJ2-3; tentatively, D is TRBD1 (5 bases). The germline gives CDR1 SGHDT, CDR2 YYEEEE. Trimming removed 4 bases from V and 0 bases from J, with 12 bases in between. There are 15 residues in the CDR3.

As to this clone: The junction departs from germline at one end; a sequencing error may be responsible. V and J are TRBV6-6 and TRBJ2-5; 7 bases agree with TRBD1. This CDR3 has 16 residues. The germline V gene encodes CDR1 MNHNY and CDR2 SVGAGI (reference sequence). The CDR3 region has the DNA TGTGCCAGCAGTTACGTTATCGGGACAGTACAAGAGATCCAGTACTTC. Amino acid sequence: CASSYVIGTVQEIQYF.

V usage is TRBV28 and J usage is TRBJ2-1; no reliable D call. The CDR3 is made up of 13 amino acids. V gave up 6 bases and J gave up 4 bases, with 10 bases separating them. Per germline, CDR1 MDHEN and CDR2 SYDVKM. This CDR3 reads CASRQNLYNEQFF. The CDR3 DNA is TGTGCCAGCAGACAGAATCTATACAATGAGCAGTTCTTC.

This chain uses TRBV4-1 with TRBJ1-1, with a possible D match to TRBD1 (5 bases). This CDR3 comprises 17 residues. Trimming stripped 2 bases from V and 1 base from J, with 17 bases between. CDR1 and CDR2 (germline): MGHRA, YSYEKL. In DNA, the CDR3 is TGCGCCAGCAGCCAATATGGGGCTCCAGCGGAGAACACTGAAGCTTTCTTT. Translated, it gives CASSQYGAPAENTEAFF.

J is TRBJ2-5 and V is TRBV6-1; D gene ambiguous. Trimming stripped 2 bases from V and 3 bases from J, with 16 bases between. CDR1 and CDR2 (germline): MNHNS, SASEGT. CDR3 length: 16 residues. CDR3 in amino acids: CASSEMRGYIEETQYF. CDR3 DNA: TGTGCCAGCAGTGAAATGCGTGGCTATATAGAAGAGACCCAGTACTTC.

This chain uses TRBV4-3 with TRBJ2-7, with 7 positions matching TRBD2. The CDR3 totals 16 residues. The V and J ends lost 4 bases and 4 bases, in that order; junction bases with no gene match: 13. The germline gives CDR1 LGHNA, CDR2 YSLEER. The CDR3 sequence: CASSPRLAGLGYEQYF. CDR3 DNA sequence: TGCGCCAGCAGCCCTCGACTAGCTGGCTTAGGATACGAGCAGTACTTC.